This T cell receptor (beta chain) is drawn from a study of T-cell reconstitution after alpha-beta-depleted transplantation in children. Study-wide findings and caveats: Several hundred graft clones that had expanded were reportedly the source of alpha-beta T cells about two months after transplant. Newly produced T cells mostly provided counts and TCRbeta diversity after one year, as hyperexpanded clones declined. There were some patients whose high TCRbeta diversity at day 60 came from surviving recipient T cells and thymic progenitors.

This clonotype has just a few counts. Its antigen is undetermined. The library targeted TCRbeta and was prepared with unique molecular identifiers. TCRdb redid the calling of the PCR reads with MiXCR, one entry per CDR3 protein. The table records a few hundred thousand distinct CDR3 sequences, approximately 23% of them present only once. V lost 3 bases, J lost 0 bases, and 6 bases stayed unmatched. Germline V lookup: CDR1 SGHKS, CDR2 YYEKEE (reference sequence). The CDR3 consists of 16 residues. Sequenced here: PBMCs, mostly from graft donor cells, sampled 180 days after TCRalphabeta/CD19-depleted stem cell transplant. V gene TRBV5-5 combines with J gene TRBJ2-4; TRBD2 matches at 7 bases. The receptor was isolated from a male patient younger than 18 who had a stem cell transplant for acute lymphoblastic leukemia, so the T cells may come from the graft donor. CDR3 coding DNA: TGTGCCAGCAGCTCCTTTAGCGGGCTAGCCAAAAACATTCAGTACTTC. Translated: CASSSFSGLAKNIQYF.